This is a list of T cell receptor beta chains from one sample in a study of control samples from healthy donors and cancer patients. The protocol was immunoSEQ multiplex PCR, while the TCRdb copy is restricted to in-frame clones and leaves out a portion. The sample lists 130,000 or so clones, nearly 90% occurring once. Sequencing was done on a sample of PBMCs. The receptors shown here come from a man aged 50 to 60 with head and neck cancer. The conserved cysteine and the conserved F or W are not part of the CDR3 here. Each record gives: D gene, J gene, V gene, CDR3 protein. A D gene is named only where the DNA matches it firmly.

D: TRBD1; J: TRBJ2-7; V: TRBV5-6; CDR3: ASSRGQDYEQY
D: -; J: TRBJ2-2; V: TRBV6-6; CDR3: ASSPGRKLF
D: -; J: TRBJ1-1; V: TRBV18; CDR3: ASSPRDMNTEAF
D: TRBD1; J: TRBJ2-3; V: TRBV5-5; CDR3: ASSLWDRVGTDTQY
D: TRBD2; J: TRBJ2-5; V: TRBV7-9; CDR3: ASSSSGRALVETQY
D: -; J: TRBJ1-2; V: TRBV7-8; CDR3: ASSRRRREDRIGYT
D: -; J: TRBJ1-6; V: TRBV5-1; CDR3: ASSLYGPEGGNSPLH
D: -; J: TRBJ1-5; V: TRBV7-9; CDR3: ASSFDGVNQPQH
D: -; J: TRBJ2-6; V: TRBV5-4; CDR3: ASNGATGANVLT
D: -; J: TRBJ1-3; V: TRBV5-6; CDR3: ASSLSHGNTIY
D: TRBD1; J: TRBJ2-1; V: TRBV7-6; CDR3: ASSAPLRGGGNEQF
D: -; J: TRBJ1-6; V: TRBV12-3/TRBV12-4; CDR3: ASSLGSRSPLH
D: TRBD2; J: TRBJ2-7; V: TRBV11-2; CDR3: ASSPSGFSSYEQY
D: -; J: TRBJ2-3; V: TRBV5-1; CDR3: ASSLTGRTDTQY
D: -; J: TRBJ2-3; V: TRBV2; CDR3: ASRVGGGPTDTQY
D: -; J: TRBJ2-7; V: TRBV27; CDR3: ASSIRGKADYEQY
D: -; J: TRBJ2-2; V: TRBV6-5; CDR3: ASRVNTGELF
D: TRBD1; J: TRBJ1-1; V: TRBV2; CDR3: ASGADRVTEAF
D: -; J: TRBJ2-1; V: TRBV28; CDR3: ASSLESGEYNEQF
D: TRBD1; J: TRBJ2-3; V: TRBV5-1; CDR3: ASSSGTGPSDTQY
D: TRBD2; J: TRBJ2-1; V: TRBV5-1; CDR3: ASSLILAGGRNEQF
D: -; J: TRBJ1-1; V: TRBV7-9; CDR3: ASGLIGGKGEAF
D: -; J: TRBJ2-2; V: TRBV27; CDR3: ASSFRRGAVWGGELF
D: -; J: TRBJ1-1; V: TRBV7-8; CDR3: ASSLGKVSMNTEAF
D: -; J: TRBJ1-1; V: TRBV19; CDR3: ASMAGTRGTTEAF
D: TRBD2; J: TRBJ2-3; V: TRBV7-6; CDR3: ASSPLAGGGDTQY
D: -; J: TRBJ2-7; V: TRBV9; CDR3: ASSVATAATYEQY
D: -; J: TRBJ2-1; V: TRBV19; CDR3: ASSTLQGFEF
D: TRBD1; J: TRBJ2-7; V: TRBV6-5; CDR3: ASSLDRASYEQY
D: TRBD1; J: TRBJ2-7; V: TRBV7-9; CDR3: ASSLRDRVYEQY
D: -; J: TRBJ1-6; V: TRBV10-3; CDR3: AISRDRDNSPLH
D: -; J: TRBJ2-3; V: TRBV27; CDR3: ASSLFITDTQY
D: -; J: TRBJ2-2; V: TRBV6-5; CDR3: ASSYRGGPGPGELF
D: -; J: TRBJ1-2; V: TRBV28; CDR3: ASSSRGGASYGYT
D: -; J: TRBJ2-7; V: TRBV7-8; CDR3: ASSLEDRLLNEQY